This T cell receptor beta chain was captured by sequencing in a study of T-cell reconstitution after alpha-beta-depleted transplantation in children. CDR1 and CDR2 from the germline V gene are LGHNA and YNFKEQ. This CDR3 spans 17 amino acids. V lost 0 bases and J lost 9; bases outside the gene matches: 10. Study-level findings and limits: Several hundred rapidly expanded clones from non-depleted graft cells reportedly supplied alpha-beta T cells about two months post-transplant. High day-60 TCRbeta diversity in some patients came from surviving recipient T cells and thymic progenitors. T-cell numbers and diversity one year post-transplant derived largely from freshly generated T cells.

Worth noting for this clonotype: Its antigen is as yet unknown.

Preparation of the TCRbeta library used unique molecular identifiers. TCRdb redid the calling of the PCR reads with MiXCR, one entry per CDR3 protein. The top ten clones hold 27% of a sample with roughly 400,000 distinct CDR3 sequences, around two fifths of them seen once. The sample here was PBMCs, taken before TCRalphabeta/CD19-depleted stem cell transplant. This sequence originates from a girl aged 2-10 years with aplastic anemia, due to receive a stem cell transplant. The chain carries TRBV4-2 and TRBJ2-3; 12 positions agree with TRBD2. CDR3 sequence reads: CASSQEGTSGGSGTQYF. The DNA for the CDR3 is TGTGCCAGCAGCCAAGAGGGAACTAGCGGGGGGTCAGGAACGCAGTATTTT.